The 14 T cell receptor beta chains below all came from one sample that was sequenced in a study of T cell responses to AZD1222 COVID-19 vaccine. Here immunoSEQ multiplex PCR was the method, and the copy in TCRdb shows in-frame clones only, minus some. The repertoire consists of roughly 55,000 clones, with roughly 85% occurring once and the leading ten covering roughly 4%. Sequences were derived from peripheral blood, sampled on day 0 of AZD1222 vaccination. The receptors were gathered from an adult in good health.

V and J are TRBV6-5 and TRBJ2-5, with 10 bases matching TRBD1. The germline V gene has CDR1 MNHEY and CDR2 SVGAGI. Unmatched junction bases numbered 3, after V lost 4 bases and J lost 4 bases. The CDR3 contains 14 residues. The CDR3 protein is CASSWGQGRETQYF. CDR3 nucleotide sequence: TGTGCCAGCAGTTGGGGACAGGGGCGAGAGACCCAGTACTTC.

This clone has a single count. CDR3 sequence reads: CASSRDSYGYTF. Here the CDR3 DNA reads TGTGCCAGCAGCCGAGACAGTTATGGCTACACCTTC. This rearrangement joins TRBV16 to TRBJ1-2; tentatively, D is TRBD1 (5 bases). Germline V CDR1 and CDR2: KGHSY, FQNENV. This CDR3 region has 12 residues. V was trimmed by 4 bases and J by 5 bases, leaving 8 bases between them.

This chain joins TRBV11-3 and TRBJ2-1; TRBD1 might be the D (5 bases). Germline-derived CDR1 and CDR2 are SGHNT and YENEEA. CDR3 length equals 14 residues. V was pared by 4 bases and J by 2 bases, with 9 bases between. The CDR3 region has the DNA TGTGCCAGCAGCTCCAGGGTAGCCTACAATGAGCAGTTCTTC. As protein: CASSSRVAYNEQFF.

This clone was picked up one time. The CDR3 here is CASSLSAGTYEQYF. CDR3 DNA: TGTGCCAGCAGCTTATCCGCGGGGACCTACGAGCAGTACTTC. The V call is TRBV13, the J call TRBJ2-7; maybe TRBD2 (6 bases). This CDR3 is 14 amino acids long. Between the trimmed V and J ends, which lost 2 bases and 2 bases, there was a span of 10 bases. Germline lookup yields CDR1 PRHDT and CDR2 FYEKMQ (reference sequence). Variable domain in full (rest from reference TRBV13 and TRBJ2-7): AAGVIQSPRHLIKEKRETATLKCYPIPRHDTVYWYQQGPGQDPQFLISFYEKMQSDKGSIPDRFSAQQFSDYHSELNMSSLELGDSALYFCASSLSAGTYEQYFGPGTRLTVT.

Here the CDR3 reads CASSLGRAGGIKNIQYF. DNA for the CDR3: TGTGCCAGCAGCTTAGGACGAGCGGGGGGGATTAAAAACATTCAGTACTTC. This chain joins TRBV7-2 and TRBJ2-4, with 10 bases identical to TRBD2. Trimming removed 1 base from V and 4 bases from J; junction bases left unmatched: 7. The germline V gene has CDR1 SGHTA and CDR2 FQGNSA. This CDR3 contains 17 residues.

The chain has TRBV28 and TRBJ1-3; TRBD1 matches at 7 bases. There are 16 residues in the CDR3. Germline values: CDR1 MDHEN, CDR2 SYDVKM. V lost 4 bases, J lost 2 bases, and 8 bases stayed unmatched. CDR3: CASSYNRGRTGNTIYF. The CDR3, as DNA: TGTGCCAGCAGTTATAACAGGGGAAGGACTGGAAACACCATATATTTT.

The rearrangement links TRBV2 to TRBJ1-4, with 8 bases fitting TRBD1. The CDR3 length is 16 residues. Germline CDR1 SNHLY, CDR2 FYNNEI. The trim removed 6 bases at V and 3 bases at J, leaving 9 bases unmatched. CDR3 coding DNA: TGTGCCAGCAGCGCCCAGGGGGCTGGGTCTAATGAAAAACTGTTTTTT. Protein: CASSAQGAGSNEKLFF.

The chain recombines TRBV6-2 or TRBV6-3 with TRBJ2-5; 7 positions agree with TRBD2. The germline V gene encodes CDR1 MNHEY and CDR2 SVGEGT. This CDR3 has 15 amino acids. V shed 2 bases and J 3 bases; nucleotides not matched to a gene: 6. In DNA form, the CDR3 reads TGTGCCAGCAGTTACATCGGCCGGGGGGAAGAGACCCAGTACTTC. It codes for CASSYIGRGEETQYF.

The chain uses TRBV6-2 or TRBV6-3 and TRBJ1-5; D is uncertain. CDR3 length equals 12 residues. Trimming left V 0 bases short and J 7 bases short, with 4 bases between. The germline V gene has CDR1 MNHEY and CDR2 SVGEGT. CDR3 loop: CASSYSWQPQHF. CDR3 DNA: TGTGCCAGCAGTTACTCCTGGCAGCCCCAGCATTTT.

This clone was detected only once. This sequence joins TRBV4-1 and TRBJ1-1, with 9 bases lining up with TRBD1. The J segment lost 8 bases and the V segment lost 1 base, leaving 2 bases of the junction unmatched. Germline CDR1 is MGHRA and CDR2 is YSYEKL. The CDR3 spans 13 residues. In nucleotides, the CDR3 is TGCGCCAGCAGCCAAGCTGACAGGGGGGAAGCTTTCTTT. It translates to CASSQADRGEAFF.

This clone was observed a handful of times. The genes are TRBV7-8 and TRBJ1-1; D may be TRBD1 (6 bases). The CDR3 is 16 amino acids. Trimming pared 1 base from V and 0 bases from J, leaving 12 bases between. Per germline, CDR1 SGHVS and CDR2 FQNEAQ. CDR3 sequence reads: CASSLGGGQLNTEAFF. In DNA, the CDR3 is TGTGCCAGCAGCTTAGGAGGTGGACAGTTGAACACTGAAGCTTTCTTT.

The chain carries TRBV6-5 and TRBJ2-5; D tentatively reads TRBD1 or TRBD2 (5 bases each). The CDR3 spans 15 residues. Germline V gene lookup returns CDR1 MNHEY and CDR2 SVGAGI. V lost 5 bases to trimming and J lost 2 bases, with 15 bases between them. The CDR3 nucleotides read TGTGCCAGCAGTCGCACCGGGACCCTACAAGAGACCCAGTACTTC. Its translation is CASSRTGTLQETQYF.

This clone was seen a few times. Here the CDR3 reads CAISPGGVRGDTQYF. The CDR3 DNA follows: TGTGCCATCAGTCCCGGAGGGGTACGAGGAGATACGCAGTATTTT. The gene calls are TRBV10-3 and TRBJ2-3, with a weak D call TRBD2 (6 bases). The V gene lost 5 bases and the J gene lost 5 bases, with 17 bases spanning the gap. Germline assignment: CDR1 ENHRY and CDR2 SYGVKD. CDR3 length: 15 amino acids.

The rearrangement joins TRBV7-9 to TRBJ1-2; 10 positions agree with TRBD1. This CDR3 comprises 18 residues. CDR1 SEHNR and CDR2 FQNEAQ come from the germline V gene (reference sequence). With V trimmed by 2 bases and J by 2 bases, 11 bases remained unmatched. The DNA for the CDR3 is TGTGCCAGCAGCTTATACGGGACAGGGGACCTATACAACTATGGCTACACCTTC. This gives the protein CASSLYGTGDLYNYGYTF. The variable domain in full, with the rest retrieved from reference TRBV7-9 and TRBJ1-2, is DTGVSQNPRHKITKRGQNVTFRCDPISEHNRLYWYRQTLGQGPEFLTYFQNEAQLEKSRLLSDRFSAERPKGSFSTLEIQRTEQGDSAMYLCASSLYGTGDLYNYGYTFGSGTRLTVV.